This entry lists 26 T cell receptor beta chains sequenced from one sample in a study of blood T cells in healthy people across ages. With a J-beta primer mix and a sample-barcoded 5' primer, a second PCR ran about 6 to 11 cycles. TCRdb re-called the 5' RACE reads through MiXCR, storing one row per CDR3 protein. Of some 1,500,000 distinct CDR3 sequences listed, roughly 43% are singletons. The sample comprised blood. These TCRs come from a woman aged 18 to 35 in good health.

This chain uses TRBV20-1 with TRBJ2-3; the D gene could be TRBD1 or TRBD2 (5 bases each). V lost 3 bases and J 11 bases, leaving 18 bases between the germline ends. Germline V gives CDR1 DFQATT, CDR2 SNEGSKA (reference sequence). The CDR3 is made up of 13 amino acids. In DNA, the CDR3 is TGCAGTGCTAGTCCCCCGGGGCTCAGTGGGCAGTATTTT. It encodes CSASPPGLSGQYF.

The CDR3 here is CASSLDVTEAFF. The CDR3 DNA reads TGTGCCAGCAGCTTAGATGTTACTGAAGCTTTCTTT. This chain connects TRBV11-2 to TRBJ1-1; D is undetermined. Germline CDR1 and CDR2: SGHAT and FQNNGV. The CDR3 sequence is 12 residues long. V lost 0 bases and J lost 5, with 4 bases in between.

This chain links TRBV29-1 with TRBJ2-1, with 9 nucleotides matching TRBD2. Trimming removed 3 bases from V and 3 bases from J; junction bases left unmatched: 6. The CDR3 loop spans 15 amino acids. CDR1 and CDR2 (germline): SQVTM, ANQGSEA. CDR3 region: CSVDFSGGLYNEQFF. As DNA, the CDR3 is TGCAGCGTTGACTTTAGCGGGGGACTCTACAATGAGCAGTTCTTC.

The chain links TRBV9 to TRBJ2-3; 11 bases agree with TRBD2. Germline CDR1 SGDLS, CDR2 YYNGEE. The ends lost 6 bases at V and 6 bases at J; junction bases unmatched: 9. This CDR3 contains 15 residues. The chain's CDR3 is CASTRRASGGDTQYF. The CDR3 nucleotides are TGTGCCAGCACCCGTAGGGCTAGCGGGGGGGATACGCAGTATTTT.

The genes are TRBV5-6 and TRBJ2-1; weak D call: TRBD1 (5 bases). The V gene's germline CDR1 is SGHDT and CDR2 YYEEEE. Deletions cut 0 bases from V and 4 bases from J, with 17 bases between. The CDR3 consists of 17 residues. The CDR3 region has the DNA TGTGCCAGCAGCTTGGAAGGACACCTGTGGATATACAATGAGCAGTTCTTC. This codes for CASSLEGHLWIYNEQFF.

This clonotype appeared a few times. The rearrangement joins TRBV12-3 or TRBV12-4 to TRBJ2-4, with D perhaps TRBD2 (6 bases). Gene TRBJ2-7 matches the end of the DNA better, so the J call may be wrong. The length of the CDR3 is 13 residues. As DNA, the CDR3 is TGTGCCAGCAGTCTGGGGGGTGAACGCGAGCAGTACTTC. It translates to CASSLGGEREQYF.

This clonotype was observed a few times. The chain carries TRBV12-3 or TRBV12-4 and TRBJ1-2; D might be TRBD1 (5 bases). Trimming cost V 6 bases and J 6 bases, with 17 bases left between them. CDR3 length equals 14 residues. The chain's CDR3 is CASSQTGGTDGYTF. Written as DNA, the CDR3 is TGTGCCAGCAGCCAGACGGGGGGGACCGATGGCTACACCTTC.

This clonotype appeared many times. The chain recombines TRBV20-1 with TRBJ1-2; 8 bases agree with TRBD1. Germline CDR1 is DFQATT and CDR2 is SNEGSKA (reference sequence). This CDR3 region has 14 residues. The ends lost 7 bases at V and 6 bases at J; junction bases unmatched: 13. CDR3 sequence: CSVDRGQGGDGYTF. Here the CDR3 DNA reads TGCAGTGTCGACAGGGGCCAGGGCGGCGATGGCTACACCTTC.

The chain links TRBV4-1 to TRBJ2-3; 9 nucleotides match TRBD1. Germline V lookup: CDR1 MGHRA, CDR2 YSYEKL. V lost 6 bases, J lost 4 bases, and 5 bases stayed unmatched. The CDR3 runs 14 residues. DNA for the CDR3: TGCGCCAGCAGGAGGACAGGGGATTCAGATACGCAGTATTTT. Encoded protein: CASRRTGDSDTQYF.

V is TRBV5-5 and J is TRBJ2-6; D not certain. The CDR3 covers 15 residues. Trimming pared 3 bases from V and 2 bases from J, leaving 9 bases between. Germline V lookup: CDR1 SGHKS, CDR2 YYEKEE (reference sequence). The DNA for the CDR3 is TGTGCCAGCAGCTCGGCCTGGGCTGGGGCCAACGTCCTGACTTTC. Its protein is CASSSAWAGANVLTF. Full variable domain (missing parts from reference TRBV5-5 and TRBJ2-6): DAGVTQSPTHLIKTRGQQVTLRCSPISGHKSVSWYQQVLGQGPQFIFQYYEKEERGRGNFPDRFSARQFPNYSSELNVNALLLGDSALYLCASSSAWAGANVLTFGAGSRLTVL.

The chain employs TRBV18 and TRBJ2-3; D might be TRBD1 (6 bases). Per the germline V gene, CDR1 is KGHSH and CDR2 is LQKENI. The length of the CDR3 is 13 residues. V was pared by 2 bases and J by 9 bases, with 12 bases between. The CDR3 is CASSPGGPGTQYF. CDR3 nucleotide sequence: TGTGCCAGCTCACCAGGGGGCCCGGGGACGCAGTATTTT.

The rearrangement uses TRBV7-9 and TRBJ2-1; D possibly matches TRBD1 or TRBD2 (5 bases each). The CDR3 loop spans 12 amino acids. The germline CDR1 and CDR2 sequences are SEHNR and FQNEAQ (reference sequence). Between the trimmed V and J ends, which lost 6 bases and 9 bases, there was a span of 12 bases. CDR3 region: CASSRGFSEQFF. The CDR3 DNA reads TGTGCCAGCAGTCGGGGCTTCAGTGAGCAGTTCTTC.

The chain has TRBV5-1 and TRBJ2-1; TRBD2 is a possible D gene (5 bases). Looked up from germline, CDR1 is SGHRS and CDR2 is YFSETQ. The germline V and J ends were trimmed by 0 bases and 3 bases, with 13 bases remaining between them. This CDR3 contains 16 residues. CDR3 residues: CASSLATTNDYNEQFF. The DNA of the CDR3 is TGCGCCAGCAGCTTGGCGACGACTAACGACTACAATGAGCAGTTCTTC.

Only one count was recorded for this clonotype. The V call is TRBV19, the J call TRBJ1-5; D might be TRBD1 (5 bases). The V end lost 4 bases, the J end lost 9 bases, and 16 bases lay between the germline ends. This CDR3 has 14 amino acids. Germline CDR1 LNHDA, CDR2 SQIVND (reference sequence). CDR3 DNA: TGTGCCAGTAGTACCCCTGGGACCCAGGGGCCCCAGCATTTT. This codes for CASSTPGTQGPQHF. The entire variable domain, with the rest obtained from reference TRBV19 and TRBJ1-5, is as follows: DGGITQSPKYLFRKEGQNVTLSCEQNLNHDAMYWYRQDPGQGLRLIYYSQIVNDFQKGDIAEGYSVSREKKESFPLTVTSAQKNPTAFYLCASSTPGTQGPQHFGDGTRLSIL.

At least ten counts were recorded for this clonotype. This chain joins TRBV29-1 and TRBJ2-3; D ambiguous. This CDR3 has 12 amino acids. The germline gives CDR1 SQVTM, CDR2 ANQGSEA. V was clipped by 4 bases and J by 11 bases, with 16 bases between them. The DNA for the CDR3 is TGCAGCGTTGCTGACGCCAGAGCACTGCAGTATTTT. This encodes CSVADARALQYF.

To note about this clonotype: It differs at one base from a far larger clone, so likely a read error. This chain uses TRBV4-3 with TRBJ2-1; TRBD1 is a possible D gene (7 bases). Germline loops: CDR1 LGHNA, CDR2 YSLEER. The CDR3 loop spans 15 amino acids. CDR3 sequence reads: CAGSPGGSSYNEQFF. The CDR3 nucleotides read TGCGCCGGCAGCCCAGGGGGGAGCTCCTACAATGAGCAGTTCTTC.

This sequence joins TRBV6-2 or TRBV6-3 and TRBJ2-3, with TRBD2 matching 8 bases. Germline V gives CDR1 MNHEY, CDR2 SVGEGT. This CDR3 spans 15 amino acids. The trim removed 7 bases at V and 2 bases at J, leaving 8 bases unmatched. The DNA for the CDR3 is TGTGCCAGCACCTTGAGCGGGGGACACACAGATACGCAGTATTTT. It translates to CASTLSGGHTDTQYF.

The chain joins TRBV7-2 to TRBJ2-7, with D uncertain. The CDR3 loop spans 16 amino acids. V was trimmed by 2 bases and J by 2 bases, leaving 16 bases between them. The germline gives CDR1 SGHTA, CDR2 FQGNSA. In DNA, the CDR3 is TGTGCCAGCAGCTTATCAGTATCCAGGCCGGCCTACGAGCAGTACTTC. This translates into CASSLSVSRPAYEQYF.

Of note for this clonotype: A much larger clone differs by one base, so this may be a read error. The chain has TRBV29-1 and TRBJ2-1; D may be TRBD2 (5 bases). The CDR3 runs to 12 residues. The germline V gene has CDR1 SQVTM and CDR2 ANQGSEA. Trimming shortened V by 6 bases and J by 10 bases, and 16 bases separated the two germline ends. For the CDR3, the DNA is TGCAGCGTCCTGGCGGGCTTAAGGGAGCAGTTCTTC. Its protein is CSVLAGLREQFF.

This clonotype turned up a few times. The chain couples TRBV20-1 to TRBJ1-5, with D maybe TRBD1 (5 bases). The CDR3 sequence is 13 residues long. Germline V CDR1 and CDR2: DFQATT, SNEGSKA (reference sequence). The germline V and J ends were trimmed by 5 bases and 3 bases, with 11 bases remaining between them. The CDR3 reads CSAAGTDNQPQHF. The CDR3 region has the DNA TGCAGTGCTGCCGGGACGGACAATCAGCCCCAGCATTTT.

The V call is TRBV5-4, the J call TRBJ1-1, with D possibly being TRBD1 (6 bases). Trimming shortened V by 4 bases and J by 3 bases, and 16 bases separated the two germline ends. Germline lookup yields CDR1 SGHNT and CDR2 YYREEE (reference sequence). The CDR3 extends over 15 amino acids. The CDR3 DNA sequence: TGTGCCAGCAGCGCAAAGACAGGCGGGGACACTGAAGCTTTCTTT. The encoded protein is CASSAKTGGDTEAFF.

This clonotype showed up just a few times. The rearrangement joins TRBV9 to TRBJ2-5; D call uncertain. Trimming stripped 1 base from V and 5 bases from J, with 12 bases between. The CDR3 covers 14 residues. Germline V gene lookup returns CDR1 SGDLS and CDR2 YYNGEE. The CDR3 region is CASSVSPGEETQYF. DNA for the CDR3: TGTGCCAGCAGCGTAAGTCCTGGCGAGGAGACCCAGTACTTC.

The genes are TRBV4-3 and TRBJ2-1; perhaps TRBD2 as D (5 bases). Germline V gene sequence: CDR1 LGHNA, CDR2 YSLEER. The CDR3 extends over 15 amino acids. V was cut by 0 bases and J by 4 bases, with 10 bases left in between. The CDR3 loop reads CASSQESGFYNEQFF. The CDR3 DNA reads as TGCGCCAGCAGCCAAGAATCGGGGTTTTACAATGAGCAGTTCTTC.

A note on this clonotype: A read error may account for a junction end that differs from germline. The chain combines TRBV7-9 with TRBJ1-1; TRBD1 matches at 8 bases. The CDR3 consists of 12 residues. Germline V gene lookup returns CDR1 SEHNR and CDR2 FQNEAQ (reference sequence). Written as DNA, the CDR3 is TGCGCCAGCAGCTTGAGGCGGGACAGGGCTTTCTTT. This translates into CASSLRRDRAFF.

This clonotype came up a few times. The chain is built from TRBV7-9 and TRBJ1-6, with a possible D match to TRBD1 (6 bases). Trimming removed 7 bases at V and 0 bases at J, with 7 bases between. Germline values: CDR1 SEHNR, CDR2 FQNEAQ (reference sequence). There are 14 residues in the CDR3. Here the CDR3 DNA reads TGTGCCAGCATACAGGGCTCCTATAATTCACCCCTCCACTTT. It codes for CASIQGSYNSPLHF.

This rearrangement joins TRBV4-3 to TRBJ2-7; D remains ambiguous. The CDR3 contains 15 residues. Trimming removed 1 base from V and 1 base from J, with 11 bases in between. The germline V gene has CDR1 LGHNA and CDR2 YSLEER. The CDR3 here is CASSQGRTGSYEQYF. The CDR3 nucleotides are TGCGCCAGCAGCCAAGGTCGCACTGGATCCTACGAGCAGTACTTC.